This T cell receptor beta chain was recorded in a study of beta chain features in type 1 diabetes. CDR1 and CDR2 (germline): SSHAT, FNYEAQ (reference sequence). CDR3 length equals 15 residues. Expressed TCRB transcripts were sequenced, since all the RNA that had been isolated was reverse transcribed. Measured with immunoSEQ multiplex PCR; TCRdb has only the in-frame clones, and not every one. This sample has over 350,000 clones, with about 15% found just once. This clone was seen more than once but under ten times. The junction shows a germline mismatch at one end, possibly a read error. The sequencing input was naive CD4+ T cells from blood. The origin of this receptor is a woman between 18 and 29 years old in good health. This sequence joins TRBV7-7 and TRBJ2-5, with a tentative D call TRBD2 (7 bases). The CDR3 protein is CASSPHGGHQETQYF. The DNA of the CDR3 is TGTGCTAGCAGCCCCCACGGGGGGCACCAAGAGACCCAGTACTTC.